Sequencing of this T cell receptor (beta chain) was carried out in a study of blood T cell repertoires in COVID-19. The wider study: PBMCs, B-cell-depleted T cells, or T cells were the source of the cDNA or gDNA that made up the material.

Germline V gene data show CDR1 as SGHAT and CDR2 as FQDESV (reference sequence). The CDR3 length is 16 residues. V lost 0 bases and J 4 bases, leaving 10 bases between the germline ends. TCRdb's table, derived via immunoSEQ multiplex PCR, lists solely in-frame clones and lacks some. The sample shows approximately 180,000 clones, over 75% of them seen only once. The chain combines TRBV11-1 with TRBJ2-6; no clear D gene. The TCR originated in a person in their 70s with COVID-19, enrolled during active disease. The sample taken for sequencing was peripheral blood. DNA for the CDR3: TGTGCCAGCAGCTTAGCCCCGGTTAAGGGGGCCAACGTCCTGACTTTC. It is translated as CASSLAPVKGANVLTF.